A few counts support the clone carrying this T cell receptor beta chain. Its antigen remains unidentified. TCRdb re-analysed the RT-PCR reads in MiXCR, keeping a single row per CDR3 protein. Of 540,000 or so distinct CDR3 sequences in the sample, 13% were seen once. This entry comes from a study of response to subunit inactivated influenza vaccine. Whole-study results and caveats: The authors proposed limited new T cell recruitment per seasonal influenza vaccination.

The germline V gene has CDR1 SGHDN and CDR2 FVKESK. Trimming shortened V by 1 base and J by 2 bases, and 9 bases separated the two germline ends. This CDR3 has 15 residues. The TCR comes from a man over 45 who received an inactivated influenza vaccine. The sequencing used PBMCs from blood, collected about 40 days after vaccination. The V and J genes are TRBV14 and TRBJ2-1; unclear D gene. The CDR3 DNA sequence: TGTGCCAGCAGCCAAGCCCTAGGAGCCTACAATGAGCAGTTCTTC. It encodes CASSQALGAYNEQFF. The full variable domain, its missing parts supplied by reference TRBV14 and TRBJ2-1, is EAGVTQFPSHSVIEKGQTVTLRCDPISGHDNLYWYRRVMGKEIKFLLHFVKESKQDESGMPNNRFLAERTGGTYSTLKVQPAELEDSGVYFCASSQALGAYNEQFFGPGTRLTVL.